The entry below gives a single T cell receptor beta chain sequence along with its context. Some clones are missing from TCRdb's copy, which holds only in-frame ones; the method was immunoSEQ multiplex PCR. The sample lists roughly 73,000 clones; 75% were seen once. Germline V gives CDR1 SGHAT, CDR2 FQNNGV. V lost 7 bases, J lost 3 bases, and 5 bases stayed unmatched. The CDR3 length is 15 residues. This sample was taken from a study of blood T cell repertoires in COVID-19. The sample consisted of peripheral blood. This chain links TRBV11-2 with TRBJ2-1; TRBD2 matches 11 bases. This receptor was taken from a man between 65 and 79 years old with acute or convalescent COVID-19. CDR3 DNA: TGTGCCAGCACCGAGACTAGCGGGAACTACAATGAGCAGTTCTTC. Protein: CASTETSGNYNEQFF. Full variable domain (remainder filled in from reference TRBV11-2 and TRBJ2-1): EAGVAQSPRYKIIEKRQSVAFWCNPISGHATLYWYQQILGQGPKLLIQFQNNGVVDDSQLPKDRFSAERLKGVDSTLKIQPAKLEDSAVYLCASTETSGNYNEQFFGPGTRLTVL.